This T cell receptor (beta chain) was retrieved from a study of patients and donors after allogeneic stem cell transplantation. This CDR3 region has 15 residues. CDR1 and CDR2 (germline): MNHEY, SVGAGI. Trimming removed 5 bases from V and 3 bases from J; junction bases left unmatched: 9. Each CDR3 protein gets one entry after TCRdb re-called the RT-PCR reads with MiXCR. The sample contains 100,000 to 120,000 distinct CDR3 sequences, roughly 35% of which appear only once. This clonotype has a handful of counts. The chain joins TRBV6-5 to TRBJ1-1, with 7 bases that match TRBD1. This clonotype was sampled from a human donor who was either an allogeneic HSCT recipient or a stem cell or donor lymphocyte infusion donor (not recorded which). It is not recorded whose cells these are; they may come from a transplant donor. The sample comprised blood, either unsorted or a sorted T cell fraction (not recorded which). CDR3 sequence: CASSKEQGRYTEAFF. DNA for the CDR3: TGTGCCAGCAGTAAAGAACAGGGGAGGTACACTGAAGCTTTCTTT.